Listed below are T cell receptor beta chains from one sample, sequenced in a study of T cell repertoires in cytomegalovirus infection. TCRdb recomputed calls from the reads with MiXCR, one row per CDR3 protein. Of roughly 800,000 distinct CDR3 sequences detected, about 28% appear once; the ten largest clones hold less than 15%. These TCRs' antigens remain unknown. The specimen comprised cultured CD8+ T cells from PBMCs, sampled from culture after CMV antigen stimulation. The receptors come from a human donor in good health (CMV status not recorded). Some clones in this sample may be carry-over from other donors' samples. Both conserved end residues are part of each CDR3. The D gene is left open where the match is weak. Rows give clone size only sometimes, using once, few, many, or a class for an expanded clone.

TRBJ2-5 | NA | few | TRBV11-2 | TGTGCCAGCAGCTTAGTAGGCTCAGGGGCGGATGAGACCCAGTACTTC | CASSLVGSGADETQYF
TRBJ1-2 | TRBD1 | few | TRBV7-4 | TGTGCCAGCAGCTTAGGCACAGGGGTGCGGTTTGGCTACACCTTC | CASSLGTGVRFGYTF
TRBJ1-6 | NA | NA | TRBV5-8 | TGTGCCAGCAGCTACACACAGGGAGTTGGTTCACCCCTCCACTTT | CASSYTQGVGSPLHF
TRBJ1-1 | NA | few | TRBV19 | TGTGCCAGTAGTATAGCCCGCAGATTCGACAGGAACACTGAAGCTTTCTTT | CASSIARRFDRNTEAFF
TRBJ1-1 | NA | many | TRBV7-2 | TGTGCCAGCAGCCCTTCGGGCGGGGGGACTGAAGCTTTCTTT | CASSPSGGGTEAFF
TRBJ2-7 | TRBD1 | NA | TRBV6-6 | TGTGCCAGCAGACAGACAGGGGACGAGCAGTACTTC | CASRQTGDEQYF
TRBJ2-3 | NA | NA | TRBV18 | TGTGCCAGCTCAAATCGCGAGGGGCCTAGCTTTTTAGATACGCAGTATTTT | CASSNREGPSFLDTQYF
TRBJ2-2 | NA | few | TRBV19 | TGTGCCAGTCTGCCTTGGTGGCGGGGGCACGCGAACACCGGGGAGCTGTTTTTT | CASLPWWRGHANTGELFF
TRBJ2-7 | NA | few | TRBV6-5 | TGTGCCAGCAGTTACTCGGGAAGGGGGGCCGGTTACGAGCAGTACTTC | CASSYSGRGAGYEQYF
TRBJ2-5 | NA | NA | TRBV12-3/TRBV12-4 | TGTGCCAGCACCCTAGGGGCAGGGCAAGAGACCCAGTACTTC | CASTLGAGQETQYF
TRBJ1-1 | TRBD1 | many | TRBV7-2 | TGTGCCAGCAGCTTCTGGACAGGATTGAACACTGAAGCTTTCTTT | CASSFWTGLNTEAFF
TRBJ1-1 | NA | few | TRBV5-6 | TGTGCCAGCAGCAGCACAAGGTCGGGAGTTGAAGCTTTCTTT | CASSSTRSGVEAFF
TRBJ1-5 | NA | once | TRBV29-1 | TGCAGCGTGCTCCCGGACAGTCCTAATCAGCCCCAGCATTTT | CSVLPDSPNQPQHF